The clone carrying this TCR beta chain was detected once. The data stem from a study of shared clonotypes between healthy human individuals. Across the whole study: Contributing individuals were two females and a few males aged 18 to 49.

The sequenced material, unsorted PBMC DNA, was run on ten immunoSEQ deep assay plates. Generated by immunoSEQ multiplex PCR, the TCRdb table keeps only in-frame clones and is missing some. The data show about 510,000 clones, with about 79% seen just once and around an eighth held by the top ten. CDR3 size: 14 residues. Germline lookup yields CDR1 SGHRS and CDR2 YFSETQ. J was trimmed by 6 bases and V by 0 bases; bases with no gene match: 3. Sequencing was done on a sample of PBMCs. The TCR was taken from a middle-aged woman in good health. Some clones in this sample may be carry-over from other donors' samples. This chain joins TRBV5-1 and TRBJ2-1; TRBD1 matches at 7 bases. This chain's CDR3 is CASSLVSGGNEQFF. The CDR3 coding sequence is TGCGCCAGCAGCTTGGTTTCAGGGGGCAATGAGCAGTTCTTC.